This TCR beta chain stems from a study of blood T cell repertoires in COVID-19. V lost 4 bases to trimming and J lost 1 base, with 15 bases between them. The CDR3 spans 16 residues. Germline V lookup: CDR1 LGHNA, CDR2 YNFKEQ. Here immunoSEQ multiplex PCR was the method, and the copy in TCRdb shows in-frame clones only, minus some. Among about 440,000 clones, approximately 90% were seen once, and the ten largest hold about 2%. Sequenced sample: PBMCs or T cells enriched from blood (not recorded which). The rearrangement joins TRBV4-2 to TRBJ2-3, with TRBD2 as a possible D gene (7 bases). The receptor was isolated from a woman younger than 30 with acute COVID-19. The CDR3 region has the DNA TGTGCCAGCAGCCTTAGCCGCGGGGGCGGCACAGATACGCAGTATTTT. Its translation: CASSLSRGGGTDTQYF.